The rows below give T cell receptor beta chains drawn from one sample of a study of blood T cell repertoires in COVID-19. Sequencing used immunoSEQ multiplex PCR; TCRdb keeps in-frame clones, though not all of them. The sample consists of approximately 200,000 clones, around three quarters of them appearing once. The sequencing input was peripheral blood. These receptors all stem from a man aged 55-75 years with active or convalescent COVID-19. Both conserved end residues are part of each CDR3. D genes are given only for firm matches. Only part of the rows carry a size: once, few, many, or a class if the clone is expanded.

j_call d_call cdr3_length clone_size v_call cdr3_aa cdr3_nt
TRBJ2-1 TRBD2 16 NA TRBV27 CASSTLTSGIYNEQFF TGTGCCAGCAGCACCCTTACTAGCGGGATATACAATGAGCAGTTCTTC
TRBJ1-6 NA 13 NA TRBV2 CASSETRALYNEF TGTGCCAGCAGTGAAACCAGGGCCCTGTACAACGAGTTT
TRBJ1-5 TRBD1 15 NA TRBV18 CASSPPTGGRQPQHF TGTGCCAGCTCACCTCCGACAGGGGGCCGGCAGCCCCAGCATTTT
TRBJ1-1 NA 15 NA TRBV25-1 CASSEVKGRGTEAFF TGTGCCAGCAGTGAAGTTAAGGGTCGGGGGACTGAAGCTTTCTTT
TRBJ1-6 NA 13 NA TRBV27 CATKTTGNSPLHF TGTGCCACCAAGACAACCGGAAATTCACCCCTCCACTTT
TRBJ2-5 TRBD2 15 few TRBV7-2 CASSLTSGSWETQYF TGTGCCAGCAGCCTGACTAGCGGGAGCTGGGAGACCCAGTACTTC
TRBJ1-1 NA 15 NA TRBV24-1 CATSETGPANTEAFF TGTGCCACCAGTGAGACAGGTCCGGCGAACACTGAAGCTTTCTTT
TRBJ2-7 NA 12 NA TRBV29-1 CSVSREQNEQYF TGCAGCGTTAGTCGGGAGCAGAACGAGCAGTACTTC
TRBJ1-3 TRBD1 16 NA TRBV20-1 CSASGTGLSSGNTIYF TGCAGTGCTAGTGGGACAGGTCTTAGCTCTGGAAACACCATATATTTT
TRBJ2-2 NA 11 NA TRBV2 CASSVSGELFF TGTGCCAGCAGTGTGAGCGGGGAGCTGTTTTTT
TRBJ2-7 NA 14 few TRBV18 CASSPLDSHGGQYF TGTGCCAGCTCACCACTCGACTCCCACGGCGGGCAGTACTTC
TRBJ1-5 NA 15 NA TRBV2 CASSRTDPSNQPQHF TGTGCCAGCAGTAGGACAGATCCTAGCAATCAGCCCCAGCATTTT
TRBJ1-1 NA 15 few TRBV19 CASSLGGRLNTEAFF TGTGCCAGTAGTTTGGGGGGGCGATTGAACACTGAAGCTTTCTTT
TRBJ2-7 NA 14 NA TRBV9 CASSVSSLSGEQYF TGTGCCAGCAGCGTATCATCCCTAAGTGGCGAGCAGTACTTC
TRBJ1-1 NA 14 many TRBV6-5 CASSIQRELTEAFF TGTGCCAGCAGTATCCAGAGGGAGTTGACTGAAGCTTTCTTT
TRBJ2-3 NA 13 NA TRBV11-2 CASSTGITDTQYF TGTGCCAGCAGCACAGGGATTACAGATACGCAGTATTTT
TRBJ1-4 NA 15 NA TRBV14 CASSALVNRDEKLFF TGTGCCAGCAGCGCGCTAGTTAACAGGGATGAAAAACTGTTTTTT